Included here is one TCR beta chain sequence, with context. The data stem from a study of blood T cell repertoires in COVID-19. The V gene end was trimmed by 5 bases and the J gene end by 4 bases; junction bases not matched to a gene: 9. Germline assignment: CDR1 PRHDT and CDR2 FYEKMQ (reference sequence). The CDR3 contains 16 residues. In the source study's methods: Amplification with reference gene primers provided the estimates of nucleated cell counts. Profiling relied on immunoSEQ multiplex PCR, and the TCRdb table lists in-frame clones only, not all of them. V, J and clone size are taken as reported in that table, and D and trimming were inferred from the DNA itself. The sample shows a few hundred thousand clones, about four fifths of them seen only once.

Sequencing was done on a sample of peripheral blood. V and J are TRBV13 and TRBJ2-2; 8 bases line up with TRBD1. The receptor was isolated from a woman aged 18-29 years with acute or convalescent COVID-19. DNA of the CDR3: TGTGCCAGCAGCCTAACAGGGGGTTCGAGCACCGGGGAGCTGTTTTTT. Its translation: CASSLTGGSSTGELFF.